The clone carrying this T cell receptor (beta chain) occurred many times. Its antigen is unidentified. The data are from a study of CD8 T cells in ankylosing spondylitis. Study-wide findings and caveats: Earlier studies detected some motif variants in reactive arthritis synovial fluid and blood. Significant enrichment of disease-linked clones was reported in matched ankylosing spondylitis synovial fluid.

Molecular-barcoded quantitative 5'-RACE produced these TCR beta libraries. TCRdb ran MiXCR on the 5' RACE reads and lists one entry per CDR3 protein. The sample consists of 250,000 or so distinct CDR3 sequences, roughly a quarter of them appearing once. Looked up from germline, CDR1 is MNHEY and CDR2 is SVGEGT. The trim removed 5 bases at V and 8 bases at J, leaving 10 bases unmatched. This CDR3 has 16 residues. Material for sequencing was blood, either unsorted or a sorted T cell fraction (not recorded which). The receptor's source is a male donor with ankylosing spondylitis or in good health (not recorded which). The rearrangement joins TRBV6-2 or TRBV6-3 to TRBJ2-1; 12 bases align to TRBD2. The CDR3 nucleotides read TGTGCCAGCAGTCAACTAGCGGGGGGCCCGGGGGATGAGCAGTTCTTC. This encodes CASSQLAGGPGDEQFF.